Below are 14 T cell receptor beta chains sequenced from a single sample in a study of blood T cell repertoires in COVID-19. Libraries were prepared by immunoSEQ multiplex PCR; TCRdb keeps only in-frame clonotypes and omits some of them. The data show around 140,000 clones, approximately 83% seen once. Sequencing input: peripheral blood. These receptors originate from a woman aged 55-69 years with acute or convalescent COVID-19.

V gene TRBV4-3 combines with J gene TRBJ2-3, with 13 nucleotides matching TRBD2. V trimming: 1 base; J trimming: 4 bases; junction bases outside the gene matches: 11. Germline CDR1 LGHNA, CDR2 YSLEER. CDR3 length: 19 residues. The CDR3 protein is CASSQGTSGSFPLADTQYF. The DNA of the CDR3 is TGCGCCAGCAGCCAAGGGACTAGCGGGAGCTTTCCCCTAGCAGATACGCAGTATTTT.

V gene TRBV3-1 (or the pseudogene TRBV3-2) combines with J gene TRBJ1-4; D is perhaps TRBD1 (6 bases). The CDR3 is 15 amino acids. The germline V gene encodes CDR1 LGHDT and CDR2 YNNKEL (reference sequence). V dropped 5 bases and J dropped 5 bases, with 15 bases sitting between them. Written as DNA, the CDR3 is TGTGCCAGCAGCTCTCCCAGGGGACCCAATGAAAAACTGTTTTTT. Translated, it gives CASSSPRGPNEKLFF.

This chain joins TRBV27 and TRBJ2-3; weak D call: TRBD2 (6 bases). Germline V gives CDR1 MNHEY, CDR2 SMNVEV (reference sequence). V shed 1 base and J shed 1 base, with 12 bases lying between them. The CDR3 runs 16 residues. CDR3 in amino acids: CASSLLGVAGTDTQYF. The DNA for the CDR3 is TGTGCCAGCAGTTTATTGGGCGTAGCGGGCACAGATACGCAGTATTTT.

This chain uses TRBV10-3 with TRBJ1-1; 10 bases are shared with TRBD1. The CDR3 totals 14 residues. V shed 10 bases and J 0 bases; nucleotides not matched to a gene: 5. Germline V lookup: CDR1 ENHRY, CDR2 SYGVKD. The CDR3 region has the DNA TGTGCCACGGGACAGGGGACCTTGAACACTGAAGCTTTCTTT. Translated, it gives CATGQGTLNTEAFF.

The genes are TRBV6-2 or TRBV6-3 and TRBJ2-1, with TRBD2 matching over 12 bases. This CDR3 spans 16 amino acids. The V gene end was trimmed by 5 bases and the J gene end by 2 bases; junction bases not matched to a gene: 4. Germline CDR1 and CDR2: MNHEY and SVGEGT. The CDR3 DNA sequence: TGTGCCAGCAGTAGGACTAGCGGGGCCACCTACAATGAGCAGTTCTTC. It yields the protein CASSRTSGATYNEQFF.

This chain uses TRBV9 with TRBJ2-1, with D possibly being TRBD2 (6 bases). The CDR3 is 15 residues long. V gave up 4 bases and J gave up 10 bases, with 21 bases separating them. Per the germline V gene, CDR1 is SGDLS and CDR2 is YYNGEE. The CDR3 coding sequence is TGTGCCAGCAGCACTCGGACTGGCGGGATGGTCGAGCAGTTCTTC. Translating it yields CASSTRTGGMVEQFF.

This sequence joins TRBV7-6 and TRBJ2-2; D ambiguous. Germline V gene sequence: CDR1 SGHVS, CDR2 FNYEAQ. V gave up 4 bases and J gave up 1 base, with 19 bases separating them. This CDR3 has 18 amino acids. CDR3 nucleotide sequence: TGTGCCAGCAGCTCCCTCCGAGTGAGGAAGGTGAACACCGGGGAGCTGTTTTTT. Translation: CASSSLRVRKVNTGELFF.

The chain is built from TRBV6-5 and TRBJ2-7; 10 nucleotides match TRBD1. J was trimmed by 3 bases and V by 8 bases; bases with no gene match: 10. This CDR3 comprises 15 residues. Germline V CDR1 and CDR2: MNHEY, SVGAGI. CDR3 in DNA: TGTGCCAGCCACCGAGCCGGGACAGGGGACTACGAGCAGTACTTC. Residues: CASHRAGTGDYEQYF.

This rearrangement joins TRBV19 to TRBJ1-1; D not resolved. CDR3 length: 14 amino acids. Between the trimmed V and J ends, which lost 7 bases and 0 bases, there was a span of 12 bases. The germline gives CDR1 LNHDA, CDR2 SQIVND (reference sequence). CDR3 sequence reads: CASKMREMNTEAFF. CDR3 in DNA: TGTGCCAGTAAAATGCGAGAGATGAACACTGAAGCTTTCTTT.

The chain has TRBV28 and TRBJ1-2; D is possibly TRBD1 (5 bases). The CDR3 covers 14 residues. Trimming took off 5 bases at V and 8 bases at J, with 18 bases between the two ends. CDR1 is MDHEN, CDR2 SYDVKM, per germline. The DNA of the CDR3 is TGTGCCAGCAGTCCCGGGGGGGGAGAGGCCGGCTACACCTTC. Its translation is CASSPGGGEAGYTF.

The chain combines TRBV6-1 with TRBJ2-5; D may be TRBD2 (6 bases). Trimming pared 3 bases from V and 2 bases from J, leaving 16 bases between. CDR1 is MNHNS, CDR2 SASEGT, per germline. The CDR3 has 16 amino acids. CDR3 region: CASSDWDSPGQETQYF. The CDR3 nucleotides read TGTGCCAGCAGTGATTGGGACTCGCCCGGTCAAGAGACCCAGTACTTC.

The CDR3 bases are TGTGCCAGCAGAACACCCCCCCACAATGAGCAGTTCTTC. Translated, it gives CASRTPPHNEQFF. This chain links TRBV28 with TRBJ2-1, with no clear D. Germline loops: CDR1 MDHEN, CDR2 SYDVKM. The CDR3 spans 13 residues. V was pared by 6 bases and J by 5 bases, with 11 bases between.

In DNA form, the CDR3 reads TGTGCCAGCAGCTTAGGGACAGGGTCCCTCTACGAGCAGTACTTC. This encodes CASSLGTGSLYEQYF. V is TRBV11-1 and J is TRBJ2-7; TRBD1 aligns across 8 bases. The CDR3 extends over 15 amino acids. CDR1 SGHAT and CDR2 FQDESV come from the germline V gene (reference sequence). The ends lost 1 base at V and 3 bases at J; junction bases unmatched: 5.

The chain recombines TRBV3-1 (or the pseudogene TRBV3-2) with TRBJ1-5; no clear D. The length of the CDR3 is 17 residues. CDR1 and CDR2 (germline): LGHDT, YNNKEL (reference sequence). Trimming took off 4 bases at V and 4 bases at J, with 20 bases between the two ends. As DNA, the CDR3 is TGTGCCAGCAGCCCCCGACTAGCCCTCTGGAAGAATCAGCCCCAGCATTTT. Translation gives CASSPRLALWKNQPQHF.